Following are 12 T cell receptor beta chains from one sample sequenced in a study of tumor and adjacent non-tumor tissue in lung cancer. The library came from three nested PCR rounds adapted from ARM-PCR protocols. From the multiplex PCR reads, TCRdb called clonotypes with MiXCR, one entry per CDR3 protein. The sample contains around 200,000 distinct CDR3 sequences, about 76% of which appear only once. No cell sorting was done before RNA was extracted from the tissue. Sequencing was done on a sample of lung tumor tissue. These receptors were taken from a man aged 60 to 75 with non-small cell lung cancer.

Regarding this clonotype: A much larger clonotype is one base distant, so this may be a read error. The chain links TRBV6-1 to TRBJ2-1, with D perhaps matching TRBD2 (6 bases). The CDR3 extends over 14 amino acids. In germline, CDR1 is MNHNS, CDR2 SASEGT. In nucleotides, the CDR3 is TGTGCCAGCAGTGAGGGGGACTTTTACATTGAGCAGTTCTTC. Its translation: CASSEGDFYIEQFF.

This clonotype was seen only once. Given a much more abundant clone one base away, this may be a read error. The rearrangement uses TRBV20-1 and TRBJ1-2; D is perhaps TRBD1 (6 bases). In germline, CDR1 is DFQATT, CDR2 SNEGSKA (reference sequence). Trimming left V 6 bases short and J 10 bases short, with 18 bases between. CDR3 length: 12 amino acids. CDR3 in amino acids: CSAKEGGEDYTF. CDR3 DNA sequence: TGCAGTGCCAAGGAAGGGGGGGAGGACTACACCTTC.

About this clonotype itself: The conserved phenylalanine or tryptophan normally closing the CDR3 is absent here, so this likely arose from a read error. This chain connects TRBV5-5 to TRBJ2-3; D is possibly TRBD1 or TRBD2 (5 bases each). Looked up from germline, CDR1 is SGHKS and CDR2 is YYEKEE (reference sequence). The CDR3 covers 14 residues. CDR3 loop: CVSSLGPKRDTQYL. CDR3 in DNA: TGTGTCAGCAGCTTGGGACCAAAGAGAGATACGCAGTATTTA.

The genes are TRBV5-6 and TRBJ2-6, with TRBD1 matching 10 bases. Germline CDR1 reads SGHDT; CDR2 reads YYEEEE. The CDR3 loop spans 20 amino acids. V gave up 4 bases and J gave up 0 bases; unmatched junction bases: 13. The CDR3 sequence: CASSPRHRDRGNSGANVLTF. CDR3 DNA sequence: TGTGCCAGCAGCCCCCGGCACCGGGACAGGGGCAACTCTGGGGCCAACGTCCTGACTTTC. Drawing the rest from reference TRBV5-6 and TRBJ2-6, the complete variable domain is DAGVTQSPTHLIKTRGQQVTLRCSPKSGHDTVSWYQQALGQGPQFIFQYYEEEERQRGNFPDRFSGHQFPNYSSELNVNALLLGDSALYLCASSPRHRDRGNSGANVLTFGAGSRLTVL.

This clonotype was seen once. No conserved phenylalanine or tryptophan is present at the end of the CDR3, so a read error is the likely explanation. This sequence joins TRBV20-1 and TRBJ2-3, with 7 bases fitting TRBD2. V lost 3 bases and J lost 3; bases outside the gene matches: 9. Germline lookup yields CDR1 DFQATT and CDR2 SNEGSKA (reference sequence). The CDR3 runs to 15 residues. CDR3 in DNA: TGCAGTGCTAGGAACCGGGACTACCATACAGATACGCAGTATCTT. This gives the protein CSARNRDYHTDTQYL.

The chain combines TRBV20-1 with TRBJ2-7; TRBD1 might be the D (5 bases). This CDR3 has 14 residues. Germline CDR1 reads DFQATT; CDR2 reads SNEGSKA (reference sequence). With 6 bases removed from V and 4 bases from J, the gap between germline ends came to 19 bases. The CDR3 here is CSAYTSRQKYEQYF. The CDR3 DNA sequence: TGCAGTGCGTATACCTCGCGACAGAAGTACGAGCAGTACTTC.

Many counts were recorded for this clonotype. The rearrangement joins TRBV29-1 to TRBJ1-2; 12 bases are shared with TRBD1. V was pared by 6 bases and J by 4 bases, with 9 bases of the junction left unmatched. This CDR3 is built from 15 residues. Germline CDR1 reads SQVTM; CDR2 reads ANQGSEA. The CDR3 DNA is TGCAGCGTGGCACGGGACAGGGGGCCCAGCTATGGCTACACCTTC. It codes for CSVARDRGPSYGYTF.

In regard to this clonotype: At one end the junction does not follow the germline gene, possibly because of a read error. V is TRBV12-3 or TRBV12-4 and J is TRBJ2-7, with D maybe TRBD1 (5 bases). This CDR3 is 16 amino acids long. As DNA, the CDR3 is TGTGTCAGCAGTTCCATGTGGGGCATAAGCTCCTACGAGCAGTACTTC. Amino acids: CVSSSMWGISSYEQYF.

As for this clonotype: This may stem from a read error, because a much larger clone lies one nucleotide away. The chain links TRBV5-5 to TRBJ1-1, with a tentative D call TRBD1 (5 bases). This CDR3 comprises 14 residues. CDR1 and CDR2 from the germline V gene are SGHKS and YYEKEE (reference sequence). For the CDR3, the DNA is TGTGACAGCAGCTTTAGTCAGGGCCTCACTGAAGCTTTCTTT. Translation: CDSSFSQGLTEAFF.

Notes on this clonotype: An end of the junction does not agree with germline; a read error may underlie this. This chain joins TRBV20-1 and TRBJ2-1; D is possibly TRBD1 (6 bases). The CDR3 contains 13 residues. Germline V gene data show CDR1 as DFQATT and CDR2 as SNEGSKA (reference sequence). The CDR3 loop reads CSALQGIVNEHFF. As DNA, the CDR3 is TGCAGTGCCTTGCAGGGGATTGTCAATGAGCACTTCTTC.

This clonotype was seen only once. The chain couples TRBV7-9 to TRBJ2-5, with 7 bases aligning to TRBD2. The V and J ends lost 1 base and 5 bases, in that order; junction bases with no gene match: 4. This CDR3 contains 14 residues. Germline V gene lookup returns CDR1 SEHNR and CDR2 FQNEAQ (reference sequence). CDR3 sequence: CASSLVAGVETQYF. DNA for the CDR3: TGTGCCAGCAGCTTAGTTGCGGGAGTTGAGACCCAGTACTTC. The entire variable domain, with the rest obtained from reference TRBV7-9 and TRBJ2-5, is as follows: DTGVSQNPRHKITKRGQNVTFRCDPISEHNRLYWYRQTLGQGPEFLTYFQNEAQLEKSRLLSDRFSAERPKGSFSTLEIQRTEQGDSAMYLCASSLVAGVETQYFGPGTRLLVL.

This clonotype has a handful of counts. The chain uses TRBV7-8 and TRBJ2-4; D may be TRBD1 (6 bases). The CDR3 contains 16 residues. Germline CDR1 is SGHVS and CDR2 is FQNEAQ. V was pared by 5 bases and J by 1 base, with 15 bases between. CDR3 loop: CASSNGEGVAKNIQYF. The CDR3, as DNA: TGTGCCAGCAGCAACGGAGAGGGGGTGGCCAAAAACATTCAGTACTTC.